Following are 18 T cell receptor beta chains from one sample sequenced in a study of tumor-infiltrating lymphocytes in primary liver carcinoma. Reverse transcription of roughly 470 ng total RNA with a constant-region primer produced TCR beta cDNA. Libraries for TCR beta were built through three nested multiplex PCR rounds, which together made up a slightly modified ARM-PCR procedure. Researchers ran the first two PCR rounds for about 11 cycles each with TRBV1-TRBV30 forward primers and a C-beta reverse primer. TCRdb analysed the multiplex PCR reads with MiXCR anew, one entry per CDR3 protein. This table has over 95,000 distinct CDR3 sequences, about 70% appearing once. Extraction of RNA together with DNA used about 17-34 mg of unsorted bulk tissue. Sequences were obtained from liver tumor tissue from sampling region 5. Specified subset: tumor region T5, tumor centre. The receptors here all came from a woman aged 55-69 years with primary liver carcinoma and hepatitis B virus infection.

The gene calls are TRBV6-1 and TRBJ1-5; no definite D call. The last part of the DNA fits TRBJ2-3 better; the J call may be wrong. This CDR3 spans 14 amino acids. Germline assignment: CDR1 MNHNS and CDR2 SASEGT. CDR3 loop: CASSETGEIQPQYF. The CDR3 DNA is TGTGCCAGCAGTGAAACCGGCGAGATTCAGCCCCAGTATTTT.

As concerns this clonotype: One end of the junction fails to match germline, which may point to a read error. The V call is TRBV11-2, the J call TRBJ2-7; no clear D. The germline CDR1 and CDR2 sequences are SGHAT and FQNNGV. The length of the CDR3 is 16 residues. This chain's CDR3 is CASSLGLVQTSHEQYF. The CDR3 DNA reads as TGTGCTAGCAGCTTAGGGCTAGTTCAAACCTCCCACGAGCAGTACTTC.

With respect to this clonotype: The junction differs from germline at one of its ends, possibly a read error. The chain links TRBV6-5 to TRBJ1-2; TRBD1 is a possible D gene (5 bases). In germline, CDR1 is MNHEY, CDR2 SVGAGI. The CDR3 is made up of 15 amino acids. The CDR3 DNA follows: TGTGCCAGCAGCCGAGTAACTGGGGCAGCAGGAGGCTACACCTTT. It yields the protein CASSRVTGAAGGYTF.

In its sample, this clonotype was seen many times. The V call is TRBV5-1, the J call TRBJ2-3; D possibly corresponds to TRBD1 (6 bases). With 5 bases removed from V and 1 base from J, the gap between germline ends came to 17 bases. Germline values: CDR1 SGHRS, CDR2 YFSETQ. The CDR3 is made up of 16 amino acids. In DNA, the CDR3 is TGCGCCAGCAGTTCAGGGGTTACCCGGCGCACAGATACGCAGTATTTT. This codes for CASSSGVTRRTDTQYF.

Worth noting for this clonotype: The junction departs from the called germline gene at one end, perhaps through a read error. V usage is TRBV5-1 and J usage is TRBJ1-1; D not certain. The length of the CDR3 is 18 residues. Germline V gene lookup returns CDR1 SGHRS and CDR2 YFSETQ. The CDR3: CASSLGRGYGGNNTEAFF. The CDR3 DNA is TGCGCCAGCAGCTTGGGACGAGGATACGGTGGGAATAACACCGAAGCTTTCTTT.

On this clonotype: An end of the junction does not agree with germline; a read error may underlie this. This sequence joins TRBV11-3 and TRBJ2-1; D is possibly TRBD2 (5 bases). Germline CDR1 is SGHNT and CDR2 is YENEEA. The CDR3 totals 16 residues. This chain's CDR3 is CANSPRARSSYSEQFF. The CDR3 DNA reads TGTGCCAACAGCCCGAGGGCTCGATCCTCCTACAGTGAGCAGTTCTTC.

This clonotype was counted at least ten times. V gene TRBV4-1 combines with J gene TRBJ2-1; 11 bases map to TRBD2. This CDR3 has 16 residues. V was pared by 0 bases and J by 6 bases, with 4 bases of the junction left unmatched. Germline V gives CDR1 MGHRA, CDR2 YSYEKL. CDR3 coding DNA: TGCGCCAGCAGCCAAGAGACTAGCGGGGATGTCAATGAGCAGTTCTTC. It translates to CASSQETSGDVNEQFF.

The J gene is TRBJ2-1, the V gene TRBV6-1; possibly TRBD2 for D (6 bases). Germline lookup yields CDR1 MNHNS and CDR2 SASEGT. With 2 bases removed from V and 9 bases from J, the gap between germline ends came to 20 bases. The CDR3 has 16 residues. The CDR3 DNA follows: TGTGCCAGCAGTGAAATAGGTGGGAGGTCCTACTGTGAGCAGTTCTTC. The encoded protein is CASSEIGGRSYCEQFF.

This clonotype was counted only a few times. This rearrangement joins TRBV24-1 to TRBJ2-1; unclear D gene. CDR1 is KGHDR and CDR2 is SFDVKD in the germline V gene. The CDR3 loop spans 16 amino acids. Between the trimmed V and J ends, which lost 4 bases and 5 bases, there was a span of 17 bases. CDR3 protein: CATSDSTILSNNEQFF. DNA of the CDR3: TGTGCCACCAGTGACTCCACTATCCTGAGTAACAATGAGCAGTTCTTC.

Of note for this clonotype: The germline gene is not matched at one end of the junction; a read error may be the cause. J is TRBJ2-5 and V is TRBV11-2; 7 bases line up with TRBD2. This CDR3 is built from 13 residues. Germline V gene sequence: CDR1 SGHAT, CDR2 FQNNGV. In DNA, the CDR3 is TGTACCAGCAGCCTAGCGGACCAAGAGACCCAGAACTTC. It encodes CTSSLADQETQNF.

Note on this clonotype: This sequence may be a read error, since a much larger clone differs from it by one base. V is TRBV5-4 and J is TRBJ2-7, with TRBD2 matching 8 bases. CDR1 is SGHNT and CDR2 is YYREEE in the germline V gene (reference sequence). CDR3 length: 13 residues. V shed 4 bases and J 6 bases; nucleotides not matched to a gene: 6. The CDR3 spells CASSQAAGGEQYF. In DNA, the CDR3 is TGTGCCAGCAGCCAAGCCGCGGGAGGCGAGCAGTACTTC.

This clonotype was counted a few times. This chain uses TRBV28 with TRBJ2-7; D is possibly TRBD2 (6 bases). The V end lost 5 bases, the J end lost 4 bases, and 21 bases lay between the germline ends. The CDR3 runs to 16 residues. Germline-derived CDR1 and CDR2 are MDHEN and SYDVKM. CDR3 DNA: TGTGCCAGCAGTGTTGGGGGAGCGGGTGGGCAATACGAGCAGTACTTC. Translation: CASSVGGAGGQYEQYF.

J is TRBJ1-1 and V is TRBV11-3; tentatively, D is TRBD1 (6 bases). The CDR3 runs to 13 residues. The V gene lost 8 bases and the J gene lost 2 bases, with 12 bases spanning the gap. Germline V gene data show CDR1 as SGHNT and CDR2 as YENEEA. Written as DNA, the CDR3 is TGTGCCAGCGACTTAGGGGGAAACACTGAAGCTTTCTTT. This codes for CASDLGGNTEAFF.

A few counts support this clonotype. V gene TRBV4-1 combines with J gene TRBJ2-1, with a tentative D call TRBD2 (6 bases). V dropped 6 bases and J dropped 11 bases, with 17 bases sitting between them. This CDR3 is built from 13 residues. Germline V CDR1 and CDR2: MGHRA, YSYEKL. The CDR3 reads CASRQPGVNKQFF. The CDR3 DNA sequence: TGCGCCAGCAGACAACCGGGGGTTAATAAGCAGTTCTTC.

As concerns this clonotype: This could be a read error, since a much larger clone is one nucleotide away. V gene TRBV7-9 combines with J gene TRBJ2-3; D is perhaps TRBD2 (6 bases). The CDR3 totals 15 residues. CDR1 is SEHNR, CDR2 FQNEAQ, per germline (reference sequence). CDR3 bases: TGTGCCACTCAGCGGGCGGGGATTCAGGAAGATATGCAGTATTTT. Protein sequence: CATQRAGIQEDMQYF.

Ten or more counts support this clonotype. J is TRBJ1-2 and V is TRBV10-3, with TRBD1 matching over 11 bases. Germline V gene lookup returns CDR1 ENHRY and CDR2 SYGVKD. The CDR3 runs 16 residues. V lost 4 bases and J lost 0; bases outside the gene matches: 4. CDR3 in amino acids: CAISVRGQGANYGYTF. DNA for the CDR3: TGTGCCATCAGTGTAAGGGGACAGGGGGCTAACTATGGCTACACCTTC.

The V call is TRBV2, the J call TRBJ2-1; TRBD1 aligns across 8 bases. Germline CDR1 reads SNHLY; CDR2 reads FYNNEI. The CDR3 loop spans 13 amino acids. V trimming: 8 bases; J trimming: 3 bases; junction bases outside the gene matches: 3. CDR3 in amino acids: CASATGGYNEQFF. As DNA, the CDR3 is TGTGCCAGCGCAACAGGGGGCTACAATGAGCAGTTCTTC.

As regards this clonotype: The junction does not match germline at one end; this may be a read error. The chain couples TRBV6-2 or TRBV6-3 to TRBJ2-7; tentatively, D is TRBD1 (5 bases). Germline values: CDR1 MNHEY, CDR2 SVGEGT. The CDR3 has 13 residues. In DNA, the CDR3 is TGTGCCAGCAGTGTGACAGCGACCTACGAGCAATACTTC. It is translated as CASSVTATYEQYF.